The 28 T cell receptor beta chains below all came from one sample that was sequenced in a study of CD8+ T cells in alopecia areata (dated by TCRdb to the late 2010s). The time point label here, explained by the study, means: roughly 27 days on oral tofacitinib. The sample's treatment or condition label, in plain terms: oral pan-JAK inhibitor, 5-10 mg twice daily. The method behind the library was the immunoSEQ multiplex PCR assay. To provide template for TCR sequencing, every sample had RNA extracted and reverse transcribed into cDNA. TCRdb stores this immuneACCESS table with in-frame sequences only. Part of the clones is absent; in the studies checked, under half of the shortfall reflects unresolved V genes, and no reason is known for the rest. This sample lists about 200,000 clones; about 50% were detected once. The top ten hold 1.5% to 2% of the sample. The sequenced sample was CD4+ T cells sorted from blood, obtained at week 4, from a patient treated with tofacitinib. The receptors derive from a human donor with alopecia areata.

This chain joins TRBV5-1 and TRBJ2-3; a possible D gene is TRBD2 (5 bases). The germline gives CDR1 SGHRS, CDR2 YFSETQ. V was trimmed by 7 bases and J by 0 bases, leaving 15 bases between them. The CDR3 loop spans 15 amino acids. The CDR3 spells CASRPLASSTDTQYF. The CDR3 bases are TGCGCCAGCCGGCCCCTAGCCTCCAGCACAGATACGCAGTATTTT.

This clone was seen at least ten times. V gene TRBV5-5 combines with J gene TRBJ2-3, with D possibly TRBD2 on 6 matching bases. Trimming removed 6 bases from V and 7 bases from J, with 15 bases in between. Germline V gene sequence: CDR1 SGHKS, CDR2 YYEKEE (reference sequence). The CDR3 is 13 amino acids. In nucleotides, the CDR3 is TGTGCCAGCAAGGACGGGGGTCGTAATACGCAGTATTTT. Its translation is CASKDGGRNTQYF.

The chain is built from TRBV5-1 and TRBJ2-1, with D tentatively TRBD2 (5 bases). Germline CDR1 and CDR2: SGHRS and YFSETQ. Trimming pared 4 bases from V and 5 bases from J, leaving 13 bases between. The CDR3 spans 14 residues. Here the CDR3 reads CASSPQVGDNEQFF. Written as DNA, the CDR3 is TGCGCCAGCAGCCCCCAGGTGGGAGACAATGAGCAGTTCTTC.

The chain carries TRBV29-1 and TRBJ2-7, with a weak D call TRBD2 (6 bases). The CDR3 is 14 amino acids. Trimming cost V 4 bases and J 6 bases, with 19 bases left between them. Germline values: CDR1 SQVTM, CDR2 ANQGSEA. CDR3 amino acids: CSVGLGGVTFEQYF. The DNA for the CDR3 is TGCAGCGTTGGACTAGGCGGTGTTACATTCGAGCAGTACTTC.

For this clone: Additional DNA sequences in this sample encode the identical CDR3. The chain links TRBV30 to TRBJ1-1; no reliable D call. The ends were cut back, 0 bases at V and 2 bases at J, with 4 bases in the middle. The CDR3 is made up of 12 amino acids. Per germline, CDR1 GTSNPN and CDR2 SVGIG (reference sequence). The CDR3 protein is CAWSVLNTEAFF. The CDR3 DNA reads TGTGCCTGGAGTGTACTCAACACTGAAGCTTTCTTT.

V usage is TRBV9 and J usage is TRBJ2-5; no reliable D call. The germline V and J ends were trimmed by 7 bases and 5 bases, with 9 bases remaining between them. The CDR3 sequence is 11 residues long. The germline V gene has CDR1 SGDLS and CDR2 YYNGEE. The DNA for the CDR3 is TGTGCCAGCTCCCAACGGGAGACCCAGTACTTC. It translates to CASSQRETQYF.

This clone was picked up a small number of times. The chain is built from TRBV7-8 and TRBJ1-1, with D tentatively TRBD1 (5 bases). The CDR3 spans 14 residues. Germline CDR1 and CDR2: SGHVS and FQNEAQ. The V end lost 3 bases, the J end lost 2 bases, and 10 bases lay between the germline ends. CDR3 region: CASSFSGDNTEAFF. In nucleotides, the CDR3 is TGTGCCAGCAGCTTCTCGGGGGACAACACTGAAGCTTTCTTT. The full variable domain, its missing parts supplied by reference TRBV7-8 and TRBJ1-1, is GAGVSQSPRYKVAKRGQDVALRCDPISGHVSLFWYQQALGQGPEFLTYFQNEAQLDKSGLPSDRFFAERPEGSVSTLKIQRTQQEDSAVYLCASSFSGDNTEAFFGQGTRLTVV.

This clone has only a few counts. V gene TRBV29-1 combines with J gene TRBJ1-2; 7 nucleotides line up with TRBD1. CDR1 and CDR2 from the germline V gene are SQVTM and ANQGSEA. V lost 8 bases to trimming and J lost 8 bases; unmatched junction nucleotides: 11. This CDR3 is built from 12 residues. The CDR3 DNA reads as TGCAGCACCGATACAGGGGACGGGGGCTACACCTTC. It is translated as CSTDTGDGGYTF.

This clone was seen a few times. The gene calls are TRBV4-3 and TRBJ1-2; D possibly corresponds to TRBD1 (5 bases). The V and J ends lost 1 base and 4 bases respectively, with 16 bases between them. Germline CDR1 is LGHNA and CDR2 is YSLEER. The CDR3 totals 16 residues. For the CDR3, the DNA is TGCGCCAGCAGCCAAGCGGGGAACGGCGGGGGCTATGGCTACACCTTC. It encodes CASSQAGNGGGYGYTF.

The chain has TRBV6-5 and TRBJ1-2; TRBD1 matches 8 bases. The CDR3 runs 13 residues. CDR1 and CDR2 (germline): MNHEY, SVGAGI. Trimming took 6 bases from V and 8 from J; bases not matched to a gene: 8. The CDR3 DNA is TGTGCCAGCAGATCCCAGGGGGCGTGGGGCTACACCTTC. Encoded protein: CASRSQGAWGYTF.

V usage is TRBV9 and J usage is TRBJ1-6; D is unresolved. This CDR3 region has 15 residues. The V and J ends lost 0 bases and 6 bases respectively, with 10 bases between them. Germline values: CDR1 SGDLS, CDR2 YYNGEE. The CDR3 region has the DNA TGTGCCAGCAGCGTAGCGGCAGGCAGTAATTCACCCCTCCACTTT. Its translation is CASSVAAGSNSPLHF.

The genes are TRBV7-6 and TRBJ2-1; possible D gene TRBD2, 6 bases. This CDR3 is built from 16 residues. V was trimmed by 5 bases and J by 4 bases, leaving 18 bases between them. CDR1 SGHVS and CDR2 FNYEAQ come from the germline V gene. CDR3: CASSQKIGGLYNEQFF. CDR3 sequence (DNA): TGTGCCAGCAGCCAGAAGATAGGAGGGCTTTACAATGAGCAGTTCTTC.

This clone has ten or more counts. The chain recombines TRBV4-3 with TRBJ2-5; 11 bases are shared with TRBD2. The CDR3 runs to 15 residues. The germline CDR1 and CDR2 sequences are LGHNA and YSLEER. With 4 bases clipped from V and 5 bases from J, the junction kept 6 bases outside the gene matches. This CDR3 is CASSPGLADKETQYF. In DNA, the CDR3 is TGCGCCAGCAGCCCGGGACTAGCGGATAAGGAGACCCAGTACTTC.

V usage is TRBV29-1 and J usage is TRBJ2-3; the D is unclear. The germline V gene encodes CDR1 SQVTM and CDR2 ANQGSEA. The V and J ends lost 7 bases and 0 bases respectively, with 8 bases between them. This CDR3 spans 12 amino acids. CDR3 in DNA: TGCAGCGGAAGGGTTAGCACAGATACGCAGTATTTT. Translation: CSGRVSTDTQYF.

The rearrangement links TRBV5-1 to TRBJ1-2, with D tentatively TRBD1 (5 bases). Per germline, CDR1 SGHRS and CDR2 YFSETQ. V lost 4 bases and J 7 bases, leaving 17 bases between the germline ends. The CDR3 is 14 residues long. This chain's CDR3 is CASSNQRGSAGYTF. CDR3 nucleotide sequence: TGCGCCAGCAGCAATCAACGGGGGAGTGCTGGCTACACCTTC.

CDR3 amino acids: CASSPTGGGSPLHF. The CDR3 DNA is TGTGCCAGCAGCCCAACAGGGGGTGGCTCACCCCTCCACTTT. The chain employs TRBV7-9 and TRBJ1-6; 8 bases align to TRBD1. CDR1 is SEHNR, CDR2 FQNEAQ, per germline (reference sequence). The CDR3 is 14 amino acids. V shed 5 bases, J shed 10 bases, and the junction held 7 bases outside the gene matches. The complete variable domain, with remaining parts taken from reference TRBV7-9 and TRBJ1-6, reads DTGVSQNPRHKITKRGQNVTFRCDPISEHNRLYWYRQTLGQGPEFLTYFQNEAQLEKSRLLSDRFSAERPKGSFSTLEIQRTEQGDSAMYLCASSPTGGGSPLHFGNGTRLTVT.

Written as DNA, the CDR3 is TGTGCCAGCAGCGTAGAGGGGAATGATTCACCCCTCCACTTT. Protein product: CASSVEGNDSPLHF. The V and J genes are TRBV9 and TRBJ1-6; tentatively, D is TRBD1 (5 bases). V lost 0 bases to trimming and J lost 8 bases, with 9 bases between them. This CDR3 comprises 14 residues. Germline V gene data show CDR1 as SGDLS and CDR2 as YYNGEE.

The V gene is TRBV9, the J gene TRBJ2-1, with 12 bases lining up with TRBD2. This CDR3 contains 15 residues. Unmatched junction bases numbered 3, after V lost 3 bases and J lost 5 bases. Germline V gives CDR1 SGDLS, CDR2 YYNGEE. CDR3 region: CASSASGGAHNEQFF. The CDR3 region has the DNA TGTGCCAGCAGCGCTAGCGGGGGGGCCCACAATGAGCAGTTCTTC.

The rearrangement uses TRBV25-1 and TRBJ2-5; 7 bases fit TRBD1. Germline CDR1 MGHDK, CDR2 SYGVNS. V was clipped by 4 bases and J by 3 bases; unmatched bases: 11. The CDR3 runs 16 residues. CDR3 protein: CASSVVRGLGKETQYF. The CDR3 coding sequence is TGTGCCAGCAGTGTGGTAAGGGGGCTGGGGAAAGAGACCCAGTACTTC.

This clone was seen a few times. At one end, the junction sequence differs from germline, possibly due to a read error. This chain joins TRBV2 and TRBJ2-1; 10 bases align to TRBD2. CDR1 SNHLY and CDR2 FYNNEI come from the germline V gene. This CDR3 has 15 amino acids. CDR3 in amino acids: CASREDERGGSEQFF. The CDR3, as DNA: TGTGCCAGCAGGGAAGATGAGCGGGGGGGCTCTGAGCAGTTCTTC.

The rearrangement links TRBV18 to TRBJ2-7; D remains ambiguous. This CDR3 is built from 13 residues. Trimming left V 1 base short and J 6 bases short, with 10 bases between. Germline lookup yields CDR1 KGHSH and CDR2 LQKENI. The CDR3 bases are TGTGCCAGCTCACCACGACCGGACGGCGAGCAGTACTTC. It codes for CASSPRPDGEQYF.

J is TRBJ2-5 and V is TRBV27, with a possible D match to TRBD1 (6 bases). Trimming cost V 6 bases and J 8 bases, with 25 bases left between them. The CDR3 runs 16 residues. Germline loops: CDR1 MNHEY, CDR2 SMNVEV (reference sequence). This chain's CDR3 is CASSQQTGTTRITQYF. In DNA form, the CDR3 reads TGTGCCAGCAGCCAGCAAACCGGGACAACACGAATCACCCAGTACTTC.

The rearrangement uses TRBV2 and TRBJ1-4; D is unclear. With 5 bases removed from V and 10 bases from J, the gap between germline ends came to 23 bases. Germline V gives CDR1 SNHLY, CDR2 FYNNEI. This CDR3 region has 16 residues. This CDR3 is CASSQINNPIKGKLFF. The CDR3 DNA is TGTGCCAGCAGTCAAATCAATAACCCAATAAAGGGAAAACTGTTTTTT.

V gene TRBV29-1 combines with J gene TRBJ2-3, with 7 bases fitting TRBD1. V lost 4 bases, J lost 8 bases, and 15 bases stayed unmatched. Germline V gene sequence: CDR1 SQVTM, CDR2 ANQGSEA. CDR3 size: 15 residues. The CDR3 sequence is CSVVGPQGTAATQYF. The CDR3 DNA reads as TGCAGCGTTGTAGGTCCACAGGGGACGGCGGCTACGCAGTATTTT.

This clone was recorded a few times. The V gene is TRBV7-3, the J gene TRBJ2-1, with D hard to call. The CDR3 loop spans 16 amino acids. In germline, CDR1 is SGHTA, CDR2 FQGTGA. Trimming cost V 5 bases and J 0 bases, with 14 bases left between them. As DNA, the CDR3 is TGTGCCAGCAGCCCCGGCCCTTACAGCTCCTACAATGAGCAGTTCTTC. Its protein product is CASSPGPYSSYNEQFF.

The gene calls are TRBV5-6 and TRBJ2-3; no firm D call. This CDR3 has 15 residues. Germline CDR1 SGHDT, CDR2 YYEEEE. V lost 4 bases, J lost 2 bases, and 14 bases lay in between. The CDR3: CASSRVGRTTDTQYF. The CDR3 bases are TGTGCCAGCAGCCGAGTGGGTCGAACCACAGATACGCAGTATTTT.

This chain uses TRBV10-3 with TRBJ2-3; D is unresolved. Germline CDR1 reads ENHRY; CDR2 reads SYGVKD. CDR3 length: 15 amino acids. V lost 8 bases to trimming and J lost 0 bases, with 15 bases between them. CDR3 sequence (DNA): TGTGCCATCGGGTCGAGCGTTGCTAGCACAGATACGCAGTATTTT. Translation: CAIGSSVASTDTQYF.

The J gene is TRBJ1-6, the V gene TRBV29-1; a possible D gene is TRBD1 (5 bases). V gave up 0 bases and J gave up 9 bases, with 12 bases separating them. This CDR3 is 14 amino acids long. The germline CDR1 and CDR2 sequences are SQVTM and ANQGSEA. CDR3 coding DNA: TGCAGCGTTGAAGATGGGGGACCTGGTTCACCCCTCCACTTT. This sequence encodes CSVEDGGPGSPLHF. Based on the CDR3 plus reference TRBV29-1 and TRBJ1-6, the full variable domain is SAVISQKPSRDICQRGTSLTIQCQVDSQVTMMFWYRQQPGQSLTLIATANQGSEATYESGFVIDKFPISRPNLTFSTLTVSNMSPEDSSIYLCSVEDGGPGSPLHFGNGTRLTVT.